The rows below give T cell receptor beta chains drawn from one sample of a study of blood T cell repertoires in COVID-19. Assay: immunoSEQ multiplex PCR; the TCRdb copy retains only in-frame clones and omits some. The sample contains around 62,000 clones, roughly 85% of which appear only once. Input material: peripheral blood. The source is a man over 45 with acute or convalescent COVID-19. Each CDR3 is given with its conserved first and last residue. A D gene is named only where the DNA matches it firmly. Clone size appears in some rows only: once, few, many, or a class for an expanded clone.

abundance,v_gene,j_gene,d_gene,CDR3nt,CDR3aa
.,TRBV6-5,TRBJ1-1,.,TGTGCCAGCAGTTACCAGGGTTCTACTGAAGCTTTCTTT,CASSYQGSTEAFF
once,TRBV19,TRBJ2-3,TRBD2,TGTGCCAGTGCGAACTTGGGGACTAGCGGGGGACTCACAGATACGCAGTATTTT,CASANLGTSGGLTDTQYF
.,TRBV2,TRBJ1-3,.,TGTGCCAACCGGGACTCGAGCTCTGGAAACACCATATATTTT,CANRDSSSGNTIYF
few,TRBV29-1,TRBJ2-5,.,TGCAGCGTTGGTCTTGAAGAGACCCAGTACTTC,CSVGLEETQYF
few,TRBV9,TRBJ2-1,TRBD2,TGTGCCAGCAGCGTTAGCGGGGGGGCCTTCGGTGAGCAGTTCTTC,CASSVSGGAFGEQFF
.,TRBV7-9,TRBJ2-5,.,TGTGCCAGCAGCTTAAATCTCCAAGAGACCCAGTACTTC,CASSLNLQETQYF
.,TRBV11-2,TRBJ2-7,.,TGTGCCAGCGAGCTTGCAGGCCGCTCCTACGAGCAGTACTTC,CASELAGRSYEQYF
.,TRBV11-3,TRBJ2-1,.,TGTGCCAGCAGCTTCACACACTACAATGAGCAGTTCTTC,CASSFTHYNEQFF
.,TRBV4-2,TRBJ2-7,TRBD2,TGTGCCAGCAGCCAAGATTGGGGGGGCGAGCAGTACTTC,CASSQDWGGEQYF
.,TRBV27,TRBJ1-1,.,TGTGCCAGCAGACAAGGCAGGGGTCGGAACACTGAAGCTTTCTTT,CASRQGRGRNTEAFF
.,TRBV21-1,TRBJ2-5,.,TGTGCCAGCAGCAAAAACTCCCCCGGCCGGAGTCGAGAGACCCAGTACTTC,CASSKNSPGRSRETQYF